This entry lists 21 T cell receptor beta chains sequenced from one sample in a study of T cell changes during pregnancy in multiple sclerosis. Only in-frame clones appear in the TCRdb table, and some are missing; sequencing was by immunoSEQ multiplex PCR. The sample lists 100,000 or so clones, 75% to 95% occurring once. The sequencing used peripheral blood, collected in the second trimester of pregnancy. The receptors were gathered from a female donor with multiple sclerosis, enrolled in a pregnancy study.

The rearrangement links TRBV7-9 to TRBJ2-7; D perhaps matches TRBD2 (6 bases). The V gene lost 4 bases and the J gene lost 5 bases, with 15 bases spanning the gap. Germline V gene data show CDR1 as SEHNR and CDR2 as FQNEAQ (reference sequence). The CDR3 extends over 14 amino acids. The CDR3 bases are TGTGCCAGCAGCTGGGAGGCGGGGCTCGACGAGCAGTACTTC. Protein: CASSWEAGLDEQYF.

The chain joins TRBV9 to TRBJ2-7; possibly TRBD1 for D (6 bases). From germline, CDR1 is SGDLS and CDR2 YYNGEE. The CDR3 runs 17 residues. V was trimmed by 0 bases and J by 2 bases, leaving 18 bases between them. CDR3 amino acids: CASSVVGTQGKAYEQYF. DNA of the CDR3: TGTGCCAGCAGCGTAGTGGGAACGCAGGGGAAAGCCTACGAGCAGTACTTC.

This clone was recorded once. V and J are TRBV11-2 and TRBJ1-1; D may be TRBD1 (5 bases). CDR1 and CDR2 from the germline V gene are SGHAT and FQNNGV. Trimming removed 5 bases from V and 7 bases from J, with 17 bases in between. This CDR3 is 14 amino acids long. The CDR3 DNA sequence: TGTGCCAGCAGCCCCTATGTGGGGCTGGGTGAAGCTTTCTTT. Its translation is CASSPYVGLGEAFF.

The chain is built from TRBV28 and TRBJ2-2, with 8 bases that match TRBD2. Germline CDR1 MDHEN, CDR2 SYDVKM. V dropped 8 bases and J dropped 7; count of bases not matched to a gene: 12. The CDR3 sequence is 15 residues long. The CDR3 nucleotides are TGTGCCAGCCAGCCCTCGGGGGGGGGAAGCGGGGAGCTGTTTTTT. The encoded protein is CASQPSGGGSGELFF.

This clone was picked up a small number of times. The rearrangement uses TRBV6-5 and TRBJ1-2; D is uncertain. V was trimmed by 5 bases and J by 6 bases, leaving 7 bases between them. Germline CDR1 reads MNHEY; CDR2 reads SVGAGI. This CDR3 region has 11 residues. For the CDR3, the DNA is TGTGCCAGCAGTGACGGAGATGGCTACACCTTC. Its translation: CASSDGDGYTF.

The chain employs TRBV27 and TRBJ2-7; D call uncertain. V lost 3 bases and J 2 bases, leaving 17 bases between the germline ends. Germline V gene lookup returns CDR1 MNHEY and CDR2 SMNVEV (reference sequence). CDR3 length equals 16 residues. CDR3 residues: CASSFLVVAETYEQYF. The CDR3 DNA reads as TGTGCCAGCAGTTTTCTAGTGGTGGCGGAAACCTACGAGCAGTACTTC.

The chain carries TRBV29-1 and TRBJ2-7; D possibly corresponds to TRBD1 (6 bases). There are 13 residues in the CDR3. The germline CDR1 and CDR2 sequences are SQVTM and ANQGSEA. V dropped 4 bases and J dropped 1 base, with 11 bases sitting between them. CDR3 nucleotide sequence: TGCAGCGTTGGAGGGGGAGTATCCTACGAGCAGTACTTC. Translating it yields CSVGGGVSYEQYF.

The CDR3 coding sequence is TGTGCCAGCAGCCAGCCACAGGGAAAACTGTTTTTT. Encoded protein: CASSQPQGKLFF. The chain has TRBV28 and TRBJ1-4, with a tentative D call TRBD1 (6 bases). Trimming left V 6 bases short and J 10 bases short, with 12 bases between. Germline CDR1 MDHEN, CDR2 SYDVKM. The CDR3 length is 12 residues.

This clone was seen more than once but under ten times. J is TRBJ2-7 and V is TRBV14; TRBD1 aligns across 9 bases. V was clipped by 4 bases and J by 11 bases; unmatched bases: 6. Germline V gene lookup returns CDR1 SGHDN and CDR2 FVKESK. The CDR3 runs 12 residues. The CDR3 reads CASSPSTGGKYF. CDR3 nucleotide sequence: TGTGCCAGCAGCCCCTCCACAGGGGGCAAGTACTTC.

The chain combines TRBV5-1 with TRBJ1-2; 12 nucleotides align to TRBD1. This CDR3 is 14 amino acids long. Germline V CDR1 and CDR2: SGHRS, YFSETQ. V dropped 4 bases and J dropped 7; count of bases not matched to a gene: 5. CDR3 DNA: TGCGCCAGCAGCAAGGGACAGGGGGCGCCTGGCTACACCTTC. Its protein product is CASSKGQGAPGYTF.

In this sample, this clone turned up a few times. The CDR3 DNA reads TGTGCCAGCAGTCCACCCGGGACAGGGCACTACGAGCAGTACTTC. It specifies CASSPPGTGHYEQYF. This sequence joins TRBV28 and TRBJ2-7; 9 bases line up with TRBD1. The length of the CDR3 is 15 residues. Trimming at V came to 5 bases and at J to 3 bases, leaving 8 bases not matched to a gene. Germline assignment: CDR1 MDHEN and CDR2 SYDVKM.

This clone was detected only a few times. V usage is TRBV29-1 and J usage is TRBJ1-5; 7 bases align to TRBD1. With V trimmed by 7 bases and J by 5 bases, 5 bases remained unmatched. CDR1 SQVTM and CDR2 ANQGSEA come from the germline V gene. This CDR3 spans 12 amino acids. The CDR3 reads CSARTGDQPQHF. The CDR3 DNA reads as TGCAGCGCTAGGACAGGCGATCAGCCCCAGCATTTT. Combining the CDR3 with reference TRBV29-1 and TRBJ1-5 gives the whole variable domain SAVISQKPSRDICQRGTSLTIQCQVDSQVTMMFWYRQQPGQSLTLIATANQGSEATYESGFVIDKFPISRPNLTFSTLTVSNMSPEDSSIYLCSARTGDQPQHFGDGTRLSIL.

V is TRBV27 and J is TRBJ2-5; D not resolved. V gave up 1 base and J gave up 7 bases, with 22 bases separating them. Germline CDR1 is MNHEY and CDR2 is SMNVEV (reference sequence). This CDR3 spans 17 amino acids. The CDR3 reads CASSLFAKPTVGGTQYF. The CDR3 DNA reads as TGTGCCAGCAGTTTATTTGCCAAACCCACGGTTGGTGGGACCCAGTACTTC.

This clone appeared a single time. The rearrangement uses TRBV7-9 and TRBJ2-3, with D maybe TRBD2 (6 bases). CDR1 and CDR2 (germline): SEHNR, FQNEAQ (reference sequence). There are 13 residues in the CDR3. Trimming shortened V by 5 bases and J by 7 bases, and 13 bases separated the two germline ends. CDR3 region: CASSPHGGNTQYF. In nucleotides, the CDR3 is TGTGCCAGCAGCCCCCATGGCGGGAATACGCAGTATTTT.

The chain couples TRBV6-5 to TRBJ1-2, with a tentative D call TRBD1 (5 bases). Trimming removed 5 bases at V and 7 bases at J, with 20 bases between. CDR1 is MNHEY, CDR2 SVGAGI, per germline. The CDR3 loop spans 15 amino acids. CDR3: CASSPSGGFWGGYTF. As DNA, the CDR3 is TGTGCCAGCAGTCCCTCGGGGGGATTCTGGGGTGGCTACACCTTC.

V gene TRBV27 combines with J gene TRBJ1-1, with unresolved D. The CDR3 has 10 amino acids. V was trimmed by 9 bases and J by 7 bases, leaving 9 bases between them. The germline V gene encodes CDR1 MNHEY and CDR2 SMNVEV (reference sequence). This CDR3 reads CASLDSEAFF. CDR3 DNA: TGTGCCAGTCTAGATAGTGAAGCTTTCTTT.

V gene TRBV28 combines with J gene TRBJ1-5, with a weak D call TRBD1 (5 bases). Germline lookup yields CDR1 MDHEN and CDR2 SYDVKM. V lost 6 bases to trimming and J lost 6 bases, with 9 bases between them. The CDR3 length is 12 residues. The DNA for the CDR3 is TGTGCCAGCAGAGGGGCCAGTCAGCCCCAGCATTTT. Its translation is CASRGASQPQHF.

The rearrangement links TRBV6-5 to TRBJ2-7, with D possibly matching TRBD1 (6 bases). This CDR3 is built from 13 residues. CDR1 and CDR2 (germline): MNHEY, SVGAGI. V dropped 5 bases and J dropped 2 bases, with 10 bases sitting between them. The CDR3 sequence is CASSRTGTYEQYF. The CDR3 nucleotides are TGTGCCAGCAGTAGAACAGGGACCTACGAGCAGTACTTC.

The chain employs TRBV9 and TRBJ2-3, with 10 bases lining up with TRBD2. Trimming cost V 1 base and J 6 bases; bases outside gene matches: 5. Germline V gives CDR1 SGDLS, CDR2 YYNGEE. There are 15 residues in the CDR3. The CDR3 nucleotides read TGTGCCAGCAGCGTACCTAGCGGGAGTTCGGATACGCAGTATTTT. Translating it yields CASSVPSGSSDTQYF.

CDR3 nucleotides: TGTGCCAGCAGCGCCGGGACTAGTAGGGTCACGCAGTATTTT. It is translated as CASSAGTSRVTQYF. The chain carries TRBV5-8 and TRBJ2-3, with 8 bases fitting TRBD2. The CDR3 contains 14 residues. In germline, CDR1 is SGHTS, CDR2 YDEGEE. The V segment lost 4 bases and the J segment 9 bases; nucleotides outside the gene matches: 10.

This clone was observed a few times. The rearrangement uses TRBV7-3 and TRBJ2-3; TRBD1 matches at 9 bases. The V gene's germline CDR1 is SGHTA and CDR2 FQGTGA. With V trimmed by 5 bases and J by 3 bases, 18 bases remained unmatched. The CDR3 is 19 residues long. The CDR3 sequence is CASSESGTGFTGKTDTQYF. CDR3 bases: TGTGCCAGCAGCGAATCCGGGACAGGGTTTACCGGGAAAACAGATACGCAGTATTTT.